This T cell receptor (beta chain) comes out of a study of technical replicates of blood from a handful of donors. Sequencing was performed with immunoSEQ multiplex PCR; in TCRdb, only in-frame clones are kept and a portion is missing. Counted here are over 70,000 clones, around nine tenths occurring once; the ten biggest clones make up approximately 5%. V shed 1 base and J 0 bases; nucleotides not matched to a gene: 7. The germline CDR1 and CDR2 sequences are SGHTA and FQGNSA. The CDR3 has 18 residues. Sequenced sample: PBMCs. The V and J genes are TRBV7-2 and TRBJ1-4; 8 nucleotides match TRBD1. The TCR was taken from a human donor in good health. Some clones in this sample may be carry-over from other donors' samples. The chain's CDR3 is CASSLGRQGFPTNEKLFF. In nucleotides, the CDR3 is TGTGCCAGCAGCTTAGGGAGACAGGGGTTTCCAACTAATGAAAAACTGTTTTTT.